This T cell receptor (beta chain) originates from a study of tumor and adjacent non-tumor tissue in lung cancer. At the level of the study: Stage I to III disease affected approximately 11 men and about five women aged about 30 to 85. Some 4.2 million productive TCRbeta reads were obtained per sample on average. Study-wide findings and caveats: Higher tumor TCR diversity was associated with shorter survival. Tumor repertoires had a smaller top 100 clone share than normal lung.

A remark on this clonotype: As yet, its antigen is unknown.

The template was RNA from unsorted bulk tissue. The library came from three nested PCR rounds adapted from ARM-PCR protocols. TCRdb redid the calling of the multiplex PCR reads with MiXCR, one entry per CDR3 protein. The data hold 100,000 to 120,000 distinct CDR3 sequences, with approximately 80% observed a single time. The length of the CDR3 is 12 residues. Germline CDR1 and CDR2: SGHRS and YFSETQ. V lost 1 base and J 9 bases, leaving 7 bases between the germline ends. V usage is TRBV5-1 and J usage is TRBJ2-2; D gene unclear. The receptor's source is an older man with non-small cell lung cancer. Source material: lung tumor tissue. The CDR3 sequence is CASSLKARELFF. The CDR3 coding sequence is TGCGCCAGCAGCTTGAAGGCCAGGGAGCTGTTTTTT.